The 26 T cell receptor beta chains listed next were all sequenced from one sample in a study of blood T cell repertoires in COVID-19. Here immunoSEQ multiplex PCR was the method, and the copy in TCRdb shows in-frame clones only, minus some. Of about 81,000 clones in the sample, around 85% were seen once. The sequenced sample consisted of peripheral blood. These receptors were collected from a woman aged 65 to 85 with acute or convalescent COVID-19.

CDR3: CASSSGYRGTEAFF. The CDR3 bases are TGTGCCAGCAGCTCAGGATACAGGGGTACTGAAGCTTTCTTT. V gene TRBV7-8 combines with J gene TRBJ1-1; TRBD1 matches 7 bases. The germline V gene has CDR1 SGHVS and CDR2 FQNEAQ. The CDR3 is 14 amino acids. J lost 5 bases, V lost 4 bases, and 7 bases had no gene match.

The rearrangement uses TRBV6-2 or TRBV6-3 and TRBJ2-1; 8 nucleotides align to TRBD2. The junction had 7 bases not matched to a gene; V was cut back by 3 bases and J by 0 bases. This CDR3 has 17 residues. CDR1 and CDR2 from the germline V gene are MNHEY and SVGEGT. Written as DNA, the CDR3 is TGTGCCAGCAGTTATACGGGACTAGGGGCCTCCTACAATGAGCAGTTCTTC. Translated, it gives CASSYTGLGASYNEQFF.

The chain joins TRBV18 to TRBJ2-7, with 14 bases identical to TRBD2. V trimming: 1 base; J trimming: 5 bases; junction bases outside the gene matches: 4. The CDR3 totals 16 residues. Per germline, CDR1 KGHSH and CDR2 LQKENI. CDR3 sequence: CASSPRGLAGGNEQYV. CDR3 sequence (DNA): TGTGCCAGCTCACCACGCGGACTAGCGGGAGGAAACGAGCAGTACGTC.

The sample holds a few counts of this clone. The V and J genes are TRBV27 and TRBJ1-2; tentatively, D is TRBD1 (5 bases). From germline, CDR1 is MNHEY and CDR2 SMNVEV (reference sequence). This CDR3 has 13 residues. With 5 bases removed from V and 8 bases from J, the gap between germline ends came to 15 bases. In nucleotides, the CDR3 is TGTGCCAGCAGTCCACAGGATTCTAGGGGCTACACCTTC. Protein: CASSPQDSRGYTF.

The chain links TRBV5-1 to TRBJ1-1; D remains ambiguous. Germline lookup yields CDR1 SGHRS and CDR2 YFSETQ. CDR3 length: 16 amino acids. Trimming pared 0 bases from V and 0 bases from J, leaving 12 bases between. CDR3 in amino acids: CASSLGISSMNTEAFF. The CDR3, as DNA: TGCGCCAGCAGCTTGGGTATTAGCAGTATGAACACTGAAGCTTTCTTT.

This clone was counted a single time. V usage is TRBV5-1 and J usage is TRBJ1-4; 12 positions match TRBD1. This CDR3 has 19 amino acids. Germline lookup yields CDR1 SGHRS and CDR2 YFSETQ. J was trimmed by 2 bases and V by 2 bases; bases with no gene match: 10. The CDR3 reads CASSLYRDRGLATNEKLFF. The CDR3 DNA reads TGCGCCAGCAGCTTATACCGGGACAGGGGGCTAGCTACTAATGAAAAACTGTTTTTT.

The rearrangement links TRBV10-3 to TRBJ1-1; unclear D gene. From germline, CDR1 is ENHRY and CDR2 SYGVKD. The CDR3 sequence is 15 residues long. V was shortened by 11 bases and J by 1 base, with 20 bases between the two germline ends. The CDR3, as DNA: TGTGCCGCCCGTCGGGAAGTAGTTTGGAACACTGAAGCTTTCTTT. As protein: CAARREVVWNTEAFF.

CDR3 residues: CASSFLPQGGETDTQYF. The CDR3 region has the DNA TGCGCCAGCAGCTTTTTACCCCAGGGGGGAGAGACAGATACGCAGTATTTT. This chain uses TRBV5-1 with TRBJ2-3, with a weak D call TRBD1 (7 bases). Germline V gene data show CDR1 as SGHRS and CDR2 as YFSETQ. This CDR3 is built from 17 residues. The ends were cut back, 2 bases at V and 3 bases at J, with 19 bases in the middle.

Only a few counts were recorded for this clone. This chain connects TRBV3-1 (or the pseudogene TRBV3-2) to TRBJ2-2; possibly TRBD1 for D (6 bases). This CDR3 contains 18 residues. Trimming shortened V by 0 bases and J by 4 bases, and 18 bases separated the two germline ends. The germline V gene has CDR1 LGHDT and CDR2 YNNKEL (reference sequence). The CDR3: CASSQESRLGAVTGELFF. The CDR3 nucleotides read TGTGCCAGCAGCCAAGAATCACGCTTGGGGGCGGTCACCGGGGAGCTGTTTTTT.

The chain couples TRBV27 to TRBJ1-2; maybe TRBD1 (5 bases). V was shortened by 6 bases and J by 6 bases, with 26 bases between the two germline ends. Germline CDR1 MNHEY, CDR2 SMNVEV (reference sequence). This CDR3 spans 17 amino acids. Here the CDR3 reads CASSPTGGDTWGDGYTF. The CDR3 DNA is TGTGCCAGCAGCCCCACGGGGGGAGACACTTGGGGCGATGGCTACACCTTC.

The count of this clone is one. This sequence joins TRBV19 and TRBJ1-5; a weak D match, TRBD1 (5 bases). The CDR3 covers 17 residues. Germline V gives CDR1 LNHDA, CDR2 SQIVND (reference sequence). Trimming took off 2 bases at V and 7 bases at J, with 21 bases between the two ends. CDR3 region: CASSIYGLSLRGQPQHF. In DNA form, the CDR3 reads TGTGCCAGTAGTATATACGGGCTATCGCTTCGGGGGCAGCCCCAGCATTTT.

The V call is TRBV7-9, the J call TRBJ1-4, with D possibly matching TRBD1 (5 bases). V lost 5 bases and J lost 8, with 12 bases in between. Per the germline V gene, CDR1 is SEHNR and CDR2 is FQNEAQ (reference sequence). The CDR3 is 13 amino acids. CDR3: CASSRGGSEKLFF. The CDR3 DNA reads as TGTGCCAGCAGCCGCGGGGGGTCGGAAAAACTGTTTTTT.

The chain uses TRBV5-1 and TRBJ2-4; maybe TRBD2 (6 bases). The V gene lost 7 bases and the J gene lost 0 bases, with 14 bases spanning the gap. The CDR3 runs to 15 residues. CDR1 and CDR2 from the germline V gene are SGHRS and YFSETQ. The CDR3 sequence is CASRRGDLAKNIQYF. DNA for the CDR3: TGCGCCAGCCGAAGAGGGGACTTAGCCAAAAACATTCAGTACTTC.

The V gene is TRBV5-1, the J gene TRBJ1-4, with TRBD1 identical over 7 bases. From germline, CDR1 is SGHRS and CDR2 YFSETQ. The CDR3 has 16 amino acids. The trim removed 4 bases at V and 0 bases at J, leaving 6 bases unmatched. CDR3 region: CASSRDRGATNEKLFF. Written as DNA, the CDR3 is TGCGCCAGCAGCAGGGACAGAGGAGCAACTAATGAAAAACTGTTTTTT.

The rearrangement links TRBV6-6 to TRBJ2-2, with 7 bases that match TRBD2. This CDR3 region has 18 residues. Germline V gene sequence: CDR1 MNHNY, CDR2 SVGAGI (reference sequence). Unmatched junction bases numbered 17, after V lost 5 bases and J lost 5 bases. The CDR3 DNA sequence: TGTGCCAGCAGTCCGAACCTCTACCGACTAGCAGGAACCGGGGAGCTGTTTTTT. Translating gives CASSPNLYRLAGTGELFF.

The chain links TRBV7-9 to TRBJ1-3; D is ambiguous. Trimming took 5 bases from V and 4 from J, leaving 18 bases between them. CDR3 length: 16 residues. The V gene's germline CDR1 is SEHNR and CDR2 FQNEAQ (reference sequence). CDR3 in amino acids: CASSPLLGGRGNTIYF. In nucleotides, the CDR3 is TGTGCCAGCAGCCCCTTGTTGGGAGGGCGAGGAAACACCATATATTTT. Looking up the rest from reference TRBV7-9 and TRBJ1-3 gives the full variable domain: DTGVSQNPRHKITKRGQNVTFRCDPISEHNRLYWYRQTLGQGPEFLTYFQNEAQLEKSRLLSDRFSAERPKGSFSTLEIQRTEQGDSAMYLCASSPLLGGRGNTIYFGEGSWLTVV.

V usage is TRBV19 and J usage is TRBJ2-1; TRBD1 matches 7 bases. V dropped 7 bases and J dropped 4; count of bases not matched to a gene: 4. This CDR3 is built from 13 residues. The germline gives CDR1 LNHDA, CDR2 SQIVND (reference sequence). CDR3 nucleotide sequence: TGTGCCAGTACTCCGACAGGGTACAATGAGCAGTTCTTC. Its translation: CASTPTGYNEQFF.

CDR3 DNA: TGTGCCAGCAGTTCAAGGGAGGCAGGCCCGGCAGATACGCAGTATTTT. Amino acids: CASSSREAGPADTQYF. V usage is TRBV2 and J usage is TRBJ2-3; TRBD2 might be the D (6 bases). Trimming cost V 5 bases and J 4 bases, with 19 bases left between them. CDR3 size: 16 residues. Germline values: CDR1 SNHLY, CDR2 FYNNEI.

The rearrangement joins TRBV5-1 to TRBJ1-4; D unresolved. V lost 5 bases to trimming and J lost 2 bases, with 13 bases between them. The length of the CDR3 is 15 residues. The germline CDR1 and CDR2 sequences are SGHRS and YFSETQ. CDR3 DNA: TGCGCCAGCAGGAAATCTTGGGAGACTAATGAAAAACTGTTTTTT. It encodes CASRKSWETNEKLFF. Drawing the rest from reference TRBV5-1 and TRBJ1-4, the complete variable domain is KAGVTQTPRYLIKTRGQQVTLSCSPISGHRSVSWYQQTPGQGLQFLFEYFSETQRNKGNFPGRFSGRQFSNSRSEMNVSTLELGDSALYLCASRKSWETNEKLFFGSGTQLSVL.

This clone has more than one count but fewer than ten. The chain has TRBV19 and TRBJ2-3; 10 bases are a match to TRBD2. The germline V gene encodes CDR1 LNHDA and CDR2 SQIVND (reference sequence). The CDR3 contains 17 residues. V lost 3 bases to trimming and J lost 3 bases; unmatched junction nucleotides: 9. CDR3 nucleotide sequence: TGTGCCAGTAGTATTACCCATAGCGGGGGGCTTACAGATACGCAGTATTTT. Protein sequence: CASSITHSGGLTDTQYF. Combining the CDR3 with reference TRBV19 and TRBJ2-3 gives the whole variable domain DGGITQSPKYLFRKEGQNVTLSCEQNLNHDAMYWYRQDPGQGLRLIYYSQIVNDFQKGDIAEGYSVSREKKESFPLTVTSAQKNPTAFYLCASSITHSGGLTDTQYFGPGTRLTVL.

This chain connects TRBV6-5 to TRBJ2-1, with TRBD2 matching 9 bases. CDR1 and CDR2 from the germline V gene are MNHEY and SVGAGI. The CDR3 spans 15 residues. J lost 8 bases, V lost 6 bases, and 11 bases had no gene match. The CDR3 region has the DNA TGTGCCAGCAGCGACAATAGCGGGGGTAGTTATGAGCAGTTCTTC. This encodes CASSDNSGGSYEQFF.

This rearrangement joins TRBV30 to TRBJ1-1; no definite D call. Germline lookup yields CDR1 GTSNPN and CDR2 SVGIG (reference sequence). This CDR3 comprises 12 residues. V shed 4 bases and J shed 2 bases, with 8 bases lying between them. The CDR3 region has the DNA TGTGCCTGGACCGCGGGAAACACTGAAGCTTTCTTT. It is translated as CAWTAGNTEAFF.

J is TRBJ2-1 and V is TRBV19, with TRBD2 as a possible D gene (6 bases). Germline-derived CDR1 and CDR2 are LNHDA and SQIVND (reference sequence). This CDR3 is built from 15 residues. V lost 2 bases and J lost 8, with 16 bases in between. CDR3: CASSIPSLGTDEQFF. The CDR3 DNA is TGTGCCAGTAGTATACCCTCACTTGGGACTGATGAGCAGTTCTTC.

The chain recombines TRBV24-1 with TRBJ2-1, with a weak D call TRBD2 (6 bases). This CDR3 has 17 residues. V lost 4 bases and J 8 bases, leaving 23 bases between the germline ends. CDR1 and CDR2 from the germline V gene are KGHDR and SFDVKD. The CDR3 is CATSDTLGGNLQDEQFF. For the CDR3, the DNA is TGTGCCACCAGTGACACCTTGGGGGGAAATCTTCAGGATGAGCAGTTCTTC.

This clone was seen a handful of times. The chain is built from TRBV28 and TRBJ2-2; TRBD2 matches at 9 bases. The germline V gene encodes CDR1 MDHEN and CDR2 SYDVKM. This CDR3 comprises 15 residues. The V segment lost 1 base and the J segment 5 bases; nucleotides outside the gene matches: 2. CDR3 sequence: CASSLLLAGTGELFF. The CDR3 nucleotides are TGTGCCAGCAGTTTATTGCTAGCGGGAACCGGGGAGCTGTTTTTT.

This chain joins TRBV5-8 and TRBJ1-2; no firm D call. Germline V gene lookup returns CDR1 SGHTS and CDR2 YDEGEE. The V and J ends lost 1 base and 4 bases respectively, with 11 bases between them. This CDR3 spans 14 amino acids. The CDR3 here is CASSLPGNSYGYTF. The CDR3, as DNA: TGTGCCAGCAGCTTGCCGGGGAATTCCTATGGCTACACCTTC. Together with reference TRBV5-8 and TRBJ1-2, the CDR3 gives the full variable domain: EAGVTQSPTHLIKTRGQQATLRCSPISGHTSVYWYQQALGLGLQFLLWYDEGEERNRGNFPPRFSGRQFPNYSSELNVNALELEDSALYLCASSLPGNSYGYTFGSGTRLTVV.